This T cell receptor beta chain was profiled in a study of cytomegalovirus exposure and HLA in healthy donors. Repertoires were generated with immunoSEQ multiplex PCR, while TCRdb's copy carries only in-frame clones and drops some. The sample has 50,000 to 80,000 clones, roughly 89% seen once. The trim removed 5 bases at V and 5 bases at J, leaving 5 bases unmatched. This CDR3 has 13 residues. Per the germline V gene, CDR1 is MNHEY and CDR2 is SMNVEV (reference sequence). The clonotype comes from a woman younger than 30 in good health and CMV-seronegative. This chain connects TRBV27 to TRBJ1-1; TRBD1 matches at 7 bases. Sequenced input: PBMCs. The CDR3 sequence: CASSMKGATEAFF. DNA of the CDR3: TGTGCCAGCAGTATGAAGGGGGCAACTGAAGCTTTCTTT.